This TCR beta chain was obtained from a study of lymphopenia after photon versus proton radiotherapy. Only in-frame clones appear in the TCRdb table, and some are missing; sequencing was by immunoSEQ multiplex PCR. The sample holds about 58,000 clones, approximately 84% seen once. The length of the CDR3 is 15 residues. The junction had 9 bases not matched to a gene; V was cut back by 6 bases and J by 3 bases. Germline values: CDR1 MDHEN, CDR2 SYDVKM. The chain combines TRBV28 with TRBJ2-3, with 7 bases fitting TRBD1. The origin of this receptor is a man between 60 and 70 years old with pancreatic cancer. The specimen was peripheral blood, collected from a patient treated with proton-based radiotherapy. CDR3 loop: CASSPTLQGTDTQYF. As DNA, the CDR3 is TGTGCCAGCAGCCCCACCCTACAGGGGACAGATACGCAGTATTTT.